One sample yielded the 29 T cell receptor beta chains listed below, sequenced in a study of blood T cells in healthy people across ages. Sample-barcoded 5' priming and a J-beta primer mix drove a second PCR of roughly 6 to 12 cycles. TCRdb passed the 5' RACE reads through MiXCR, listing each CDR3 protein once. Among some 1.5 million distinct CDR3 sequences listed, approximately 30% were seen once. The sample comprised blood. These TCRs come from a woman in her twenties or thirties in good health.

This clonotype has only a few counts. The rearrangement links TRBV4-1 to TRBJ2-3; no reliable D call. Trimming cost V 1 base and J 3 bases, with 14 bases left between them. Germline assignment: CDR1 MGHRA and CDR2 YSYEKL. This CDR3 has 16 residues. The CDR3 here is CASSQVELGGTDTQYF. The CDR3 region has the DNA TGCGCCAGCAGCCAAGTGGAATTAGGCGGAACAGATACGCAGTATTTT.

The chain carries TRBV1 and TRBJ1-5; the listed D gene, TRBD1, was not tested against the DNA. TRBV1 is termed a pseudogene. The CDR3 is made up of 14 amino acids. CDR3 sequence: CTAEYRVGSQPQHF. The CDR3 coding sequence is TGCACCGCGGAATACAGGGTGGGTAGTCAGCCCCAGCATTTT.

In this sample, this clonotype turned up many times. The chain links TRBV29-1 to TRBJ2-7; 10 bases map to TRBD2. CDR3 length: 15 amino acids. Germline V gene data show CDR1 as SQVTM and CDR2 as ANQGSEA. V gave up 7 bases and J gave up 0 bases; unmatched junction bases: 9. The CDR3 sequence is CSAISGRPYSYEQYF. Here the CDR3 DNA reads TGCAGCGCTATTAGCGGGAGGCCTTACTCCTACGAGCAGTACTTC.

The DNA for the CDR3 is TGCGCCAGCAGTCTCGATGGGACAGGGAGGAACACTGAAGCTTTCTTT. Protein: CASSLDGTGRNTEAFF. This rearrangement joins TRBV5-1 to TRBJ1-1; TRBD1 aligns across 9 bases. The V gene's germline CDR1 is SGHRS and CDR2 YFSETQ. Trimming took 5 bases from V and 1 from J; bases not matched to a gene: 9. The CDR3 loop spans 16 amino acids. The whole variable domain, filled in from reference TRBV5-1 and TRBJ1-1, reads KAGVTQTPRYLIKTRGQQVTLSCSPISGHRSVSWYQQTPGQGLQFLFEYFSETQRNKGNFPGRFSGRQFSNSRSEMNVSTLELGDSALYLCASSLDGTGRNTEAFFGQGTRLTVV.

This clonotype was seen only a few times. At one of its ends the junction is not consistent with the germline gene, which may arise from a read error. The rearrangement joins TRBV14 to TRBJ2-1, with D unclear. Germline CDR1 SGHDN, CDR2 FVKESK. This CDR3 is 15 amino acids long. The CDR3 DNA reads as TGTGCCAGCAGCCAAGATTTGAGGCAGACCTATGATCAGTTCTTC. This sequence encodes CASSQDLRQTYDQFF.

The chain combines TRBV28 with TRBJ1-5, with D maybe TRBD1 (6 bases). Trimming took 6 bases from V and 3 from J, leaving 12 bases between them. This CDR3 is 14 amino acids long. Germline values: CDR1 MDHEN, CDR2 SYDVKM. The CDR3 region is CASRQDRPNQPQHF. CDR3 nucleotides: TGTGCCAGCAGACAAGACAGGCCCAATCAGCCCCAGCATTTT.

This clonotype occurred many times. The chain links TRBV28 to TRBJ2-7; 7 bases are a match to TRBD1. The CDR3 spans 16 residues. The trim removed 6 bases at V and 2 bases at J, leaving 13 bases unmatched. The germline V gene has CDR1 MDHEN and CDR2 SYDVKM. In DNA form, the CDR3 reads TGTGCCAGCAGCCCCAGCGAGGACAGGATCCCCTACGAGCAGTACTTC. Protein sequence: CASSPSEDRIPYEQYF.

This clonotype appeared once. This rearrangement joins TRBV19 to TRBJ1-1; TRBD1 matches 7 bases. V was clipped by 7 bases and J by 5 bases; unmatched bases: 7. The CDR3 covers 13 residues. CDR1 and CDR2 (germline): LNHDA, SQIVND (reference sequence). The CDR3 region is CASNGAGGTEAFF. CDR3 coding DNA: TGTGCCAGTAATGGGGCAGGGGGAACTGAAGCTTTCTTT.

This chain links TRBV3-1 with TRBJ2-3; perhaps TRBD2 as D (6 bases). CDR1 is LGHDT, CDR2 YNNKEL, per germline (reference sequence). CDR3 size: 17 residues. V was pared by 0 bases and J by 2 bases, with 15 bases between. CDR3 in amino acids: CASSQDRSSVNTDTQYF. The CDR3 DNA follows: TGTGCCAGCAGCCAAGATAGATCTAGCGTAAACACAGATACGCAGTATTTT.

The table lists this clonotype with many counts. V is TRBV7-9 and J is TRBJ2-7; 8 positions match TRBD1. CDR1 SEHNR and CDR2 FQNEAQ come from the germline V gene (reference sequence). V lost 5 bases to trimming and J lost 5 bases; unmatched junction nucleotides: 8. The CDR3 has 14 amino acids. The CDR3 here is CASSLPDRGHEQYF. CDR3 DNA sequence: TGTGCCAGCAGCCTACCCGACAGGGGTCACGAGCAGTACTTC.

In its sample, this clonotype was seen many times. This sequence joins TRBV12-3 or TRBV12-4 and TRBJ2-1, with D unresolved. The CDR3 covers 15 residues. The V gene lost 3 bases and the J gene lost 2 bases, with 11 bases spanning the gap. For the CDR3, the DNA is TGTGCCAGCAGTTTCATAGGCCAGCCCTACAATGAGCAGTTCTTC. Translation gives CASSFIGQPYNEQFF.

J is TRBJ1-3 and V is TRBV7-3, with 8 bases fitting TRBD1. J gave up 3 bases and V 8 bases, and 3 bases lay outside the gene matches. Germline V gene lookup returns CDR1 SGHTA and CDR2 FQGTGA. The CDR3 totals 13 residues. Here the CDR3 reads CASPDRGGNTIYF. The CDR3 bases are TGTGCCAGCCCCGACAGGGGTGGAAACACCATATATTTT.

The chain is built from TRBV7-2 and TRBJ2-2; 9 nucleotides match TRBD2. V shed 6 bases, J shed 4 bases, and the junction held 21 bases outside the gene matches. Per germline, CDR1 SGHTA and CDR2 FQGNSA. The CDR3 runs 20 residues. Here the CDR3 DNA reads TGTGCCAGCAGTTTCAGGCTAGGGCTAGCGGGACGGAAGGGCACCGGGGAGCTGTTTTTT. Residues: CASSFRLGLAGRKGTGELFF.

This clonotype occurred a few times. The V gene is TRBV9, the J gene TRBJ2-2; D not certain. Germline loops: CDR1 SGDLS, CDR2 YYNGEE. There are 15 residues in the CDR3. V was pared by 0 bases and J by 2 bases, with 8 bases between. The CDR3 bases are TGTGCCAGCAGCGTAGGTGGCAGAAACACCGGGGAGCTGTTTTTT. Residues: CASSVGGRNTGELFF. Filled out from reference TRBV9 and TRBJ2-2, the complete variable domain reads DSGVTQTPKHLITATGQRVTLRCSPRSGDLSVYWYQQSLDQGLQFLIQYYNGEERAKGNILERFSAQQFPDLHSELNLSSLELGDSALYFCASSVGGRNTGELFFGEGSRLTVL.

This clonotype showed up just a few times. This chain links TRBV9 with TRBJ2-1; 9 bases map to TRBD1. J was trimmed by 8 bases and V by 0 bases; bases with no gene match: 6. Germline CDR1 is SGDLS and CDR2 is YYNGEE. The CDR3 contains 15 residues. CDR3 sequence reads: CASSVAGTGFDEQFF. The CDR3 nucleotides read TGTGCCAGCAGCGTAGCGGGGACAGGGTTCGATGAGCAGTTCTTC.

On this clonotype: The junction departs from the called germline gene at one end, perhaps through a read error. The rearrangement uses TRBV24-1 and TRBJ2-1, with 10 bases fitting TRBD1. Looked up from germline, CDR1 is KGHDR and CDR2 is SFDVKD. CDR3 length: 16 amino acids. Written as DNA, the CDR3 is TGTACCACCAGTGATTTTGCCGGGACAGGGGATGAAGAGCAGTTCTTC. Protein sequence: CTTSDFAGTGDEEQFF.

J is TRBJ1-1 and V is TRBV6-6, with D possibly matching TRBD1 (5 bases). This CDR3 spans 14 amino acids. CDR1 MNHNY and CDR2 SVGAGI come from the germline V gene (reference sequence). V was cut by 2 bases and J by 5 bases, with 12 bases left in between. This chain's CDR3 is CASSYGGSVTEAFF. Written as DNA, the CDR3 is TGTGCCAGCAGTTACGGGGGAAGTGTGACTGAAGCTTTCTTT.

As to this clonotype: At one of its ends the junction is not consistent with the germline gene, which may arise from a read error. J is TRBJ2-3 and V is TRBV12-3 or TRBV12-4; no clear D. This CDR3 comprises 14 residues. CDR3 coding DNA: TGTGCCACCCAAAACAAGGTAAGCGCAGATGCGCAGTATTTT. This codes for CATQNKVSADAQYF.

In this sample, this clonotype turned up a few times. The V and J genes are TRBV5-5 and TRBJ1-1; no firm D call. CDR1 and CDR2 from the germline V gene are SGHKS and YYEKEE (reference sequence). The germline V and J ends were trimmed by 3 bases and 4 bases, with 13 bases remaining between them. The CDR3 contains 14 residues. The CDR3 spells CASSSILAGTEAFF. In DNA, the CDR3 is TGTGCCAGCAGCTCGATTTTGGCGGGCACTGAAGCTTTCTTT.

This clonotype was seen more than once but under ten times. J is TRBJ2-5 and V is TRBV29-1, with 8 bases fitting TRBD2. Trimming at V came to 5 bases and at J to 5 bases, leaving 7 bases not matched to a gene. Looked up from germline, CDR1 is SQVTM and CDR2 is ANQGSEA. The length of the CDR3 is 13 residues. The CDR3 is CSVMPASGETQYF. The DNA for the CDR3 is TGCAGCGTTATGCCAGCTAGCGGGGAGACCCAGTACTTC.

This clonotype was seen a single time. The chain links TRBV5-1 to TRBJ2-1; 10 nucleotides match TRBD2. Trimming cost V 4 bases and J 8 bases; bases outside gene matches: 12. Germline V lookup: CDR1 SGHRS, CDR2 YFSETQ. The CDR3 has 16 residues. CDR3 coding DNA: TGCGCCAGCAGCCGCCGACTAAGCGGGGGGGCAGATGAGCAGTTCTTC. Protein: CASSRRLSGGADEQFF.

In its sample, this clonotype was seen many times. The chain recombines TRBV2 with TRBJ2-7, with 9 bases lining up with TRBD1. V was clipped by 4 bases and J by 0 bases; unmatched bases: 4. The CDR3 totals 15 residues. Germline CDR1 SNHLY, CDR2 FYNNEI. The CDR3: CASSGDRGISYEQYF. CDR3 DNA: TGTGCCAGCAGTGGAGACAGGGGGATCTCCTACGAGCAGTACTTC. Using reference TRBV2 and TRBJ2-7 for the parts outside the CDR3, the full variable domain is EPEVTQTPSHQVTQMGQEVILRCVPISNHLYFYWYRQILGQKVEFLVSFYNNEISEKSEIFDDQFSVERPDGSNFTLKIRSTKLEDSAMYFCASSGDRGISYEQYFGPGTRLTVT.

This clonotype was observed a few times. This rearrangement joins TRBV4-1 to TRBJ2-1; TRBD2 matches at 9 bases. The V gene end was trimmed by 0 bases and the J gene end by 7 bases; junction bases not matched to a gene: 16. CDR1 MGHRA and CDR2 YSYEKL come from the germline V gene. The CDR3 contains 19 residues. CDR3 nucleotide sequence: TGCGCCAGCAGCCAAGAATTCGTTTGGGGGCGGGGGGGGTTTAATGAGCAGTTCTTC. Its translation: CASSQEFVWGRGGFNEQFF.

This clonotype appeared a single time. The V call is TRBV28, the J call TRBJ1-1; 8 positions agree with TRBD1. Germline loops: CDR1 MDHEN, CDR2 SYDVKM. V trimming: 5 bases; J trimming: 1 base; junction bases outside the gene matches: 6. The CDR3 length is 15 residues. CDR3 in amino acids: CASSTPDRANTEAFF. DNA for the CDR3: TGTGCCAGCAGTACCCCGGACAGGGCGAACACTGAAGCTTTCTTT.

V is TRBV14 and J is TRBJ1-2; maybe TRBD1 (5 bases). Trimming removed 6 bases at V and 8 bases at J, with 16 bases between. Germline V lookup: CDR1 SGHDN, CDR2 FVKESK. CDR3 length: 13 residues. CDR3 loop: CASSRDPIVGYTF. CDR3 sequence (DNA): TGTGCCAGCAGTCGGGACCCTATAGTGGGCTACACCTTC.

As concerns this clonotype: A much bigger clone sits one base away, suggesting this may be a read error. The chain joins TRBV6-6 to TRBJ2-7, with 7 bases fitting TRBD1. Germline CDR1 is MNHNY and CDR2 is SVGAGI (reference sequence). V lost 6 bases, J lost 0 bases, and 2 bases stayed unmatched. The CDR3 consists of 13 residues. The CDR3 DNA sequence: TGTGCCAGCAGGGGACAGCTCTCCTACGAGCAGTACTTC. Translated: CASRGQLSYEQYF.

The chain combines TRBV20-1 with TRBJ2-5; 7 positions match TRBD2. The germline gives CDR1 DFQATT, CDR2 SNEGSKA (reference sequence). This CDR3 has 14 residues. V was clipped by 8 bases and J by 5 bases; unmatched bases: 14. The CDR3 DNA is TGCAGTAAAGTCGAGGGCCTCGGGGGGGAGACCCAGTACTTC. Translation gives CSKVEGLGGETQYF.

J is TRBJ2-7 and V is TRBV4-1; no definite D call. The CDR3 contains 14 residues. CDR1 is MGHRA, CDR2 YSYEKL, per germline. The V end lost 4 bases, the J end lost 3 bases, and 13 bases lay between the germline ends. The CDR3 DNA is TGCGCCAGCAGCCTGGCCGACCGGAACTACGAGCAGTACTTC. This sequence encodes CASSLADRNYEQYF.

V is TRBV6-1 and J is TRBJ1-1, with 9 bases aligning to TRBD1. Per the germline V gene, CDR1 is MNHNS and CDR2 is SASEGT. The CDR3 is 13 residues long. V gave up 7 bases and J gave up 7 bases; unmatched junction bases: 7. The CDR3: CASTWGQGGEAFF. For the CDR3, the DNA is TGTGCCAGCACCTGGGGACAGGGCGGTGAAGCTTTCTTT.